This T cell receptor (beta chain) was identified in a study of blood T cell repertoires in COVID-19. Study-wide context: COVID-19 samples, acute and convalescent, were from the United States, Italy and Spain. T cells, B-cell-depleted T cells, or PBMCs supplied cDNA or gDNA.

The CDR3 is 17 residues long. V lost 4 bases and J lost 1, with 19 bases in between. Germline V gene sequence: CDR1 MGHRA, CDR2 YSYEKL. Authors' processing steps: Amplification from reference gene primers served as the basis for estimated nucleated cell counts. The method was immunoSEQ multiplex PCR; TCRdb's version includes in-frame clones alone and lacks a portion of them. The D gene and trimming were derived from the DNA, and the V and J assignments and clone size from that table. The table includes about 160,000 clones, roughly 84% detected once. The material sequenced was peripheral blood. The chain combines TRBV4-1 with TRBJ1-1; D might be TRBD1 (5 bases). The TCR originated in a man between 60 and 75 years old who had recovered from COVID-19. The DNA for the CDR3 is TGCGCCAGCAGCCCCGGCGGGGGTCGTTCCCCGAACACTGAAGCTTTCTTT. This translates into CASSPGGGRSPNTEAFF.